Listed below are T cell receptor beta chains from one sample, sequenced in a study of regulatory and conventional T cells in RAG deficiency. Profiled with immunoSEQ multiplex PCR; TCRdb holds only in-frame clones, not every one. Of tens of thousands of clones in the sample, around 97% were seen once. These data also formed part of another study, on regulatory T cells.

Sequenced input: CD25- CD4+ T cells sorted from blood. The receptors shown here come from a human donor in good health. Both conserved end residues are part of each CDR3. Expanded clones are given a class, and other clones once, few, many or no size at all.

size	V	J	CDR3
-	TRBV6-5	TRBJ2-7	CASRPGASYEQYF
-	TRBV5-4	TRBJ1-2	CASIPFPTPNYGYTF
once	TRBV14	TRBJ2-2	CASSLQRLQGGTGELFF
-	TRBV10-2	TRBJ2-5	CASRLAGGIETQYF
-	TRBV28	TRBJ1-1	CATLRLMNTEAFF
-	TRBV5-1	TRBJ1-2	CASSEGLNYGYTF
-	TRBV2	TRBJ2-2	CASSSYGELFF
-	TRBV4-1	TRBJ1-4	CASSLMPTVNEKLFF
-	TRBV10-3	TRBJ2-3	CAISGTLAGGRADTQYF
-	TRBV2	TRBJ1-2	CASSDHLGQGRLYGYTF
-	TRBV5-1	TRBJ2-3	CASSWTSGSTDTQYF
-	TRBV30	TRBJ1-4	CAWSALWTGGEKLFF
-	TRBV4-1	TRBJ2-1	CASSPPGGRNEQFF
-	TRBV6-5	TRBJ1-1	CASSSDSPYTEAFF
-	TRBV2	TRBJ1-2	CASRGGGHYGYTF
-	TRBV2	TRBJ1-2	CASSPKLGQSGHGYTF
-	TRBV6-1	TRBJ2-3	CASSGLRTGIYTDTQYF
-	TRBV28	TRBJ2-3	CASSFQASTDTQYF
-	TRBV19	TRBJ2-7	CASSRDRQSSYEQYF
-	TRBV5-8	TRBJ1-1	CASSALHRGSTEAFF
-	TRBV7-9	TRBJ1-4	CASSSQGGDEKLFF
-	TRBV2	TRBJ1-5	CASRADRVQPQHF
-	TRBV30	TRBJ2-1	CAWSNGGAVNEQFF
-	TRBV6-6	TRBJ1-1	CASIQALPNTEAFF
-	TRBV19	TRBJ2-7	CASSGGFSYEQYF
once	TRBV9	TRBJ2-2	CASSVGTLNTGELFF
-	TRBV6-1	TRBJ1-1	CASTMTDFDTEAFF
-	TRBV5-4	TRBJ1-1	CASSPSGDRGNTEAFF
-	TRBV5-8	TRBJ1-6	CASSLARDRVSPLHF
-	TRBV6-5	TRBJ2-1	CASNGGPSYNEQFF
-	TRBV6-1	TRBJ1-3	CASTITGNTIYF
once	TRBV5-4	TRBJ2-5	CASSLSGGPQETQYF
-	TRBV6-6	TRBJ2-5	CASSSGTQETQYF
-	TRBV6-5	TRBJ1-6	CASSFFTPLALHF
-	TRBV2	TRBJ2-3	CASGGTEITDTQYF
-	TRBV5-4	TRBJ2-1	CASSSDGGHEQFF
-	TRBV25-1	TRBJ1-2	CASSETRTGRYRYTF
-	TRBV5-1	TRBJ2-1	CASSLERGGLNEQFF
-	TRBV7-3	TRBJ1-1	CASSFLGRRKGTEAFF
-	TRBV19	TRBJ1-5	CASSISSNQPQHF
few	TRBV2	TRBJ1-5	CASSGSLGTVNQPQHF
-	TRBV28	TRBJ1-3	CASSLLSLLTGDPSSGNTIYF
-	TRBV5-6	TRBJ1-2	CASSLAGNYGYTF
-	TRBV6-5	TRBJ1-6	CASAFRGSYNSPLHF
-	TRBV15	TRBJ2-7	CATSRGGGNRDHEQYF
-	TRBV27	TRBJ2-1	CASSSLGLSSYNEQFF
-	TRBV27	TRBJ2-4	CASSADSIAKNIQYF
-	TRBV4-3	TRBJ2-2	CASSQVFLRTANTGELFF
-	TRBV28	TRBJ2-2	CASSPTGGSGELFF
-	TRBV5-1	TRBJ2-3	CASSLDGTRGLSTDTQYF
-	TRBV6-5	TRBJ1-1	CASSYSYKRGYTEAFF
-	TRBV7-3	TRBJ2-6	CASSAGTEHVLTF
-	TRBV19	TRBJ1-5	CASSGFNRGGPNQPQHF
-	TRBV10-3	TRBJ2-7	CAISESQRYEQYF
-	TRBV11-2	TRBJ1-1	CASSPLGNTEAFF
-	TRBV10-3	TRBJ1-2	CAISGQGWNYGYTF
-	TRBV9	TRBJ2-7	CASSVRGTSYEQYF
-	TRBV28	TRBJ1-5	CASSSSGQGNNQPQHF
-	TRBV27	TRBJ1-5	CASYPDSQYSNQPQHF